The 29 T cell receptor beta chains listed next were all sequenced from one sample in a study of cytomegalovirus exposure and HLA in healthy donors. PCR involved 60 Vbeta and 13 Jbeta primers. Generated by immunoSEQ multiplex PCR, the TCRdb table keeps only in-frame clones and is missing some. The sample has about 110,000 clones; roughly 80% are singletons. Sequencing input: PBMCs. The receptors derive from a man between 35 and 55 years old in good health and CMV-seronegative.

J is TRBJ2-6 and V is TRBV5-5; no reliable D call. The V gene lost 1 base and the J gene lost 0 bases, with 5 bases spanning the gap. This CDR3 spans 15 amino acids. Germline V gene sequence: CDR1 SGHKS, CDR2 YYEKEE (reference sequence). In DNA form, the CDR3 reads TGTGCCAGCAGCTTGACAGTCTCTGGGGCCAACGTCCTGACTTTC. It encodes CASSLTVSGANVLTF.

This clone was counted a few times. The chain couples TRBV5-6 to TRBJ1-6; D not certain. The CDR3 loop spans 15 amino acids. The V gene's germline CDR1 is SGHDT and CDR2 YYEEEE. The V end lost 3 bases, the J end lost 5 bases, and 12 bases lay between the germline ends. Written as DNA, the CDR3 is TGTGCCAGCAGCTGGACGGGAGTAAATAATTCACCCCTCCACTTT. As protein: CASSWTGVNNSPLHF.

This clone has a handful of counts. The chain has TRBV4-2 and TRBJ1-1; D is perhaps TRBD1 (5 bases). The CDR3 sequence is 13 residues long. CDR1 LGHNA and CDR2 YNFKEQ come from the germline V gene. Trimming pared 0 bases from V and 10 bases from J, leaving 12 bases between. CDR3 protein: CASSQDQMGPAFF. Written as DNA, the CDR3 is TGTGCCAGCAGCCAAGATCAAATGGGGCCAGCTTTCTTT.

The V gene is TRBV5-1, the J gene TRBJ1-1; no clear D gene. The CDR3 covers 16 residues. Germline V lookup: CDR1 SGHRS, CDR2 YFSETQ. Deletions cut 0 bases from V and 0 bases from J, with 12 bases between. The CDR3 region has the DNA TGCGCCAGCAGCTTGGATACAGCCAGATTGAACACTGAAGCTTTCTTT. Its translation is CASSLDTARLNTEAFF.

For the CDR3, the DNA is TGTGCCAGCAGCCAAGATCGAGTAGTCTCCTTCGCCGGGGAGCTGTTTTTT. Protein sequence: CASSQDRVVSFAGELFF. The rearrangement links TRBV4-2 to TRBJ2-2, with D hard to call. The CDR3 is 17 amino acids. V shed 0 bases and J shed 6 bases, with 17 bases lying between them. The germline CDR1 and CDR2 sequences are LGHNA and YNFKEQ.

The V and J genes are TRBV6-1 and TRBJ1-1; tentative D call: TRBD1 (5 bases). Germline V CDR1 and CDR2: MNHNS, SASEGT. The CDR3 runs 15 residues. With 5 bases removed from V and 6 bases from J, the gap between germline ends came to 19 bases. The CDR3 is CASSRDSLSGAEAFF. The CDR3 DNA reads as TGTGCCAGCAGTCGAGACAGCCTATCGGGCGCTGAAGCTTTCTTT.

Only a few counts were recorded for this clone. The chain recombines TRBV5-4 with TRBJ1-1, with 7 bases identical to TRBD1. Unmatched junction bases numbered 9, after V lost 3 bases and J lost 4 bases. The CDR3 totals 15 residues. In germline, CDR1 is SGHNT, CDR2 YYREEE (reference sequence). In nucleotides, the CDR3 is TGTGCCAGCAGCTACCTACAGGGGTTCGTCACTGAAGCTTTCTTT. It is translated as CASSYLQGFVTEAFF.

As concerns this clone: The junction differs from germline at one of its ends, possibly a read error. The chain couples TRBV27 to TRBJ2-1; D might be TRBD1 (8 bases). Per germline, CDR1 MNHEY and CDR2 SMNVEV (reference sequence). The CDR3 has 15 residues. CDR3 sequence reads: CASGGYRGRDNEQLF. The CDR3 DNA is TGTGCCAGCGGGGGTTACAGGGGGAGGGACAATGAGCAGCTCTTC.

This chain joins TRBV7-2 and TRBJ2-1, with a possible D match to TRBD2 (5 bases). The CDR3 sequence is 14 residues long. Trimming cost V 3 bases and J 2 bases, with 8 bases left between them. CDR1 and CDR2 from the germline V gene are SGHTA and FQGNSA. The CDR3 is CASSLRVAYNEQFF. The CDR3 nucleotides read TGTGCCAGCAGCTTGAGGGTGGCCTACAATGAGCAGTTCTTC.

This clone has a single count. The chain carries TRBV5-6 and TRBJ2-3; possibly TRBD1 for D (5 bases). CDR1 and CDR2 (germline): SGHDT, YYEEEE. V was shortened by 0 bases and J by 3 bases, with 11 bases between the two germline ends. The CDR3 is 15 amino acids. In DNA form, the CDR3 reads TGTGCCAGCAGCTTGGATTGGGCAGGGACAGATACGCAGTATTTT. Protein sequence: CASSLDWAGTDTQYF.

V gene TRBV10-2 combines with J gene TRBJ2-7; 7 bases map to TRBD2. The CDR3 sequence is 14 residues long. The V segment lost 2 bases and the J segment 1 base; nucleotides outside the gene matches: 2. CDR1 and CDR2 (germline): WSHSY, SAAADI. CDR3 residues: CASSEPSGSYEQYF. CDR3 DNA: TGCGCCAGCAGTGAGCCTAGCGGATCCTACGAGCAGTACTTC.

This clone was found once. The chain links TRBV2 to TRBJ1-5; 8 bases are a match to TRBD1. J lost 6 bases, V lost 1 base, and 5 bases had no gene match. The CDR3 consists of 15 residues. In germline, CDR1 is SNHLY, CDR2 FYNNEI. CDR3 DNA: TGTGCCAGCAGTGAAGACAGGGGGGGGAGTCAGCCCCAGCATTTT. It is translated as CASSEDRGGSQPQHF.

The J gene is TRBJ2-3, the V gene TRBV5-1; D possibly corresponds to TRBD1 (5 bases). The CDR3 loop spans 15 amino acids. Germline CDR1 and CDR2: SGHRS and YFSETQ. The ends were cut back, 4 bases at V and 0 bases at J, with 12 bases in the middle. CDR3 sequence reads: CASSGRVQSTDTQYF. CDR3 coding DNA: TGCGCCAGCAGCGGCAGGGTTCAAAGCACAGATACGCAGTATTTT. The full variable domain, completed using reference TRBV5-1 and TRBJ2-3, is KAGVTQTPRYLIKTRGQQVTLSCSPISGHRSVSWYQQTPGQGLQFLFEYFSETQRNKGNFPGRFSGRQFSNSRSEMNVSTLELGDSALYLCASSGRVQSTDTQYFGPGTRLTVL.

The V call is TRBV6-1, the J call TRBJ2-2; TRBD2 aligns across 14 bases. V was pared by 5 bases and J by 7 bases, with 3 bases of the junction left unmatched. Germline CDR1 MNHNS, CDR2 SASEGT. This CDR3 is built from 15 residues. This CDR3 reads CASSTGTSGSGELFF. CDR3 bases: TGTGCCAGCAGTACCGGGACTAGCGGGAGCGGGGAGCTGTTTTTT.

The chain has TRBV5-4 and TRBJ1-2; D gene ambiguous. V gave up 3 bases and J gave up 7 bases, with 19 bases separating them. The CDR3 consists of 15 residues. CDR1 and CDR2 from the germline V gene are SGHNT and YYREEE (reference sequence). The DNA of the CDR3 is TGTGCCAGCAGCTCCGGGTCAAGAGGTTATAGTGGCTACACCTTC. It encodes CASSSGSRGYSGYTF.

This chain uses TRBV11-2 with TRBJ1-6; possible D gene TRBD1, 6 bases. Trimming shortened V by 5 bases and J by 10 bases, and 12 bases separated the two germline ends. The CDR3 totals 13 residues. Germline CDR1 is SGHAT and CDR2 is FQNNGV. CDR3 residues: CASSVTQGSPLHF. Here the CDR3 DNA reads TGTGCCAGCAGCGTCACTCAGGGGTCACCCCTCCACTTT.

The rearrangement joins TRBV5-1 to TRBJ2-7; 12 bases line up with TRBD2. The CDR3 is 15 amino acids. The junction had 7 bases not matched to a gene; V was cut back by 3 bases and J by 6 bases. Per germline, CDR1 SGHRS and CDR2 YFSETQ. The CDR3: CASSSLASGGGEQYF. The CDR3 coding sequence is TGCGCCAGCAGCTCTTTAGCTAGCGGGGGGGGCGAGCAGTACTTC.

The chain links TRBV6-5 to TRBJ2-3; 10 nucleotides line up with TRBD1. The CDR3 spans 15 residues. CDR1 is MNHEY and CDR2 is SVGAGI in the germline V gene. Trimming cost V 4 bases and J 4 bases; bases outside gene matches: 5. The CDR3 here is CASSSRDRGADTQYF. Written as DNA, the CDR3 is TGTGCCAGCAGTTCCCGGGACAGGGGAGCAGATACGCAGTATTTT.

The chain employs TRBV7-2 and TRBJ2-7; D is possibly TRBD1 (6 bases). Trimming shortened V by 2 bases and J by 7 bases, and 21 bases separated the two germline ends. Per germline, CDR1 SGHTA and CDR2 FQGNSA. This CDR3 contains 16 residues. The CDR3 protein is CASSLRNRDLPTEQYF. As DNA, the CDR3 is TGTGCCAGCAGCTTACGGAACAGGGATTTACCTACGGAGCAGTACTTC.

The chain employs TRBV6-5 and TRBJ1-1; no clear D. CDR1 and CDR2 from the germline V gene are MNHEY and SVGAGI. V lost 4 bases to trimming and J lost 1 base, with 10 bases between them. The CDR3 runs to 14 residues. In DNA, the CDR3 is TGTGCCAGCAGTTTCAAAACGAGGAACACTGAAGCTTTCTTT. Amino acid sequence: CASSFKTRNTEAFF.

J is TRBJ2-7 and V is TRBV7-6, with D maybe TRBD1 (6 bases). Trimming pared 2 bases from V and 0 bases from J, leaving 11 bases between. CDR1 and CDR2 (germline): SGHVS, FNYEAQ. This CDR3 contains 15 residues. In DNA, the CDR3 is TGTGCCAGCAGCTTAATGACAGGTAGCTCCTACGAGCAGTACTTC. It encodes CASSLMTGSSYEQYF.

V is TRBV2 and J is TRBJ1-2, with D hard to call. The germline V gene has CDR1 SNHLY and CDR2 FYNNEI. Trimming removed 2 bases at V and 4 bases at J, with 5 bases between. The CDR3 is made up of 12 amino acids. CDR3 DNA sequence: TGTGCCAGCAGTGAATTAGCCTATGGCTACACCTTC. Encoded protein: CASSELAYGYTF.

The gene calls are TRBV6-5 and TRBJ1-2, with 9 bases fitting TRBD1. The CDR3 is made up of 12 amino acids. V was pared by 6 bases and J by 7 bases, with 3 bases of the junction left unmatched. Germline V gives CDR1 MNHEY, CDR2 SVGAGI. The CDR3 DNA sequence: TGTGCCAGCAGGACAGGGGGACGTGGCTACACCTTC. It yields the protein CASRTGGRGYTF.

This chain joins TRBV6-6 and TRBJ2-1; 11 bases fit TRBD1. This CDR3 region has 15 residues. V shed 0 bases, J shed 9 bases, and the junction held 4 bases outside the gene matches. Germline CDR1 reads MNHNY; CDR2 reads SVGAGI (reference sequence). The CDR3 sequence is CASSYSGTGGIEQFF. Written as DNA, the CDR3 is TGTGCCAGCAGTTACTCCGGGACAGGGGGGATTGAGCAGTTCTTC.

This chain uses TRBV5-6 with TRBJ2-5; no definite D call. Germline assignment: CDR1 SGHDT and CDR2 YYEEEE. Deletions cut 4 bases from V and 1 base from J, with 8 bases between. The CDR3 spans 13 residues. The CDR3 DNA reads TGTGCCAGCAGCCTCGACACCCAAGAGACCCAGTACTTC. Its translation: CASSLDTQETQYF.

The chain has TRBV5-1 and TRBJ1-1, with a tentative D call TRBD1 (5 bases). V shed 3 bases and J shed 11 bases, with 20 bases lying between them. The CDR3 loop spans 14 amino acids. The germline gives CDR1 SGHRS, CDR2 YFSETQ. DNA of the CDR3: TGCGCCAGCAGCTCCTCTCCATCCAGGGAAAGGGCTTTCTTT. As protein: CASSSSPSRERAFF.

The chain recombines TRBV6-1 with TRBJ1-2; 9 bases are a match to TRBD1. The CDR3 is made up of 13 amino acids. Germline values: CDR1 MNHNS, CDR2 SASEGT. V shed 6 bases, J shed 8 bases, and the junction held 7 bases outside the gene matches. In DNA, the CDR3 is TGTGCCAGCAGGTACAGGGGGCTGGGGGGCTACACCTTC. Translated, it gives CASRYRGLGGYTF.

This clone was observed a few times. This chain connects TRBV11-3 to TRBJ2-1; 7 bases agree with TRBD1. This CDR3 contains 16 residues. CDR1 SGHNT and CDR2 YENEEA come from the germline V gene. Trimming cost V 1 base and J 1 base; bases outside gene matches: 4. The CDR3 here is CASSLGQGESYNEQFF. CDR3 in DNA: TGTGCCAGCAGCTTAGGACAGGGCGAATCCTACAATGAGCAGTTCTTC. Filled out from reference TRBV11-3 and TRBJ2-1, the complete variable domain reads EAGVVQSPRYKIIEKKQPVAFWCNPISGHNTLYWYLQNLGQGPELLIRYENEEAVDDSQLPKDRFSAERLKGVDSTLKIQPAELGDSAVYLCASSLGQGESYNEQFFGPGTRLTVL.

The J gene is TRBJ2-2, the V gene TRBV29-1, with 8 bases fitting TRBD2. V lost 7 bases and J lost 6; bases outside the gene matches: 10. Germline V gene lookup returns CDR1 SQVTM and CDR2 ANQGSEA. The CDR3 extends over 14 amino acids. The CDR3: CSAGRAGGAGELFF. The CDR3 DNA sequence: TGCAGCGCCGGGAGGGCTGGCGGGGCCGGGGAGCTGTTTTTT.